The table lists the clone carrying this T cell receptor beta chain with a few counts. This entry is derived from a study of early T cells in non-severe SARS-CoV-2 infection. Each CDR3 protein is one row after TCRdb ran MiXCR on the 5' RACE reads. The sample contains roughly 80,000 distinct CDR3 sequences, about 17% of which appear only once. Germline V gene data show CDR1 as ENHRY and CDR2 as SYGVKD. The CDR3 is made up of 17 amino acids. With 0 bases removed from V and 1 base from J, the gap between germline ends came to 12 bases. Source material: whole blood. The source is an adult who was a healthcare worker with PCR-confirmed SARS-CoV-2 infection or an uninfected control (not recorded which). V and J are TRBV10-3 and TRBJ2-2; perhaps D is TRBD1 or TRBD2 (5 bases each). The DNA of the CDR3 is TGTGCCATCAGTGAGTCCACCGGGACGGTGAACACCGGGGAGCTGTTTTTT. Amino acid sequence: CAISESTGTVNTGELFF.